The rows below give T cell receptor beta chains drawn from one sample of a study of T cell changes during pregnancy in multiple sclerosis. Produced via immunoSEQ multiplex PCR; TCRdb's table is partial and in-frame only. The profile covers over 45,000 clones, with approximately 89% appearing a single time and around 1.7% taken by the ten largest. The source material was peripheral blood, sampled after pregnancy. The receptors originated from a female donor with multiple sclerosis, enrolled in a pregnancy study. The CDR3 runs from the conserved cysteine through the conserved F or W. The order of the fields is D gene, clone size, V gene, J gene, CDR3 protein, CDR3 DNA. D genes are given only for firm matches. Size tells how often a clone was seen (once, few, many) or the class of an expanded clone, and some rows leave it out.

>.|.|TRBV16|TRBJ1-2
CASSPWTGLYGYTF
TGTGCCAGCAGCCCTTGGACGGGACTCTATGGCTACACCTTC
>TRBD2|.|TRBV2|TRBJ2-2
CASRGLASTGELFF
TGTGCCAGCAGGGGACTAGCGTCCACCGGGGAGCTGTTTTTT
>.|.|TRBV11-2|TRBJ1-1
CASSRYRFSEAFF
TGTGCCAGCAGCAGATACCGGTTTTCTGAAGCTTTCTTT
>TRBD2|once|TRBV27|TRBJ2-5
CASTNSAGDHQETQYF
TGTGCCAGCACCAATTCAGCGGGGGATCACCAAGAGACCCAGTACTTC
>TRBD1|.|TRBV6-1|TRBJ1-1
CASSKSGQGGTEAFF
TGTGCCAGCAGTAAAAGCGGACAGGGAGGCACTGAAGCTTTCTTT
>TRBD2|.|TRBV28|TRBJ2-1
CASSWNLAGGSNEQFF
TGTGCCAGCAGTTGGAATTTAGCGGGGGGGAGTAATGAGCAGTTCTTC
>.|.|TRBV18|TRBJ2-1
CASSTSTGNYNEQFF
TGTGCCAGCTCAACCTCTACGGGGAATTACAATGAGCAGTTCTTC
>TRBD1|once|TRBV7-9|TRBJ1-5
CASSVDRVQHF
TGTGCCAGCAGCGTCGACAGGGTTCAGCATTTT
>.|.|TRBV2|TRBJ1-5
CASSGTREQPQHF
TGTGCCAGCTCCGGGACAAGGGAGCAGCCCCAGCATTTT
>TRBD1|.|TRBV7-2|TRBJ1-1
CASSLQGAAEAFF
TGTGCCAGCAGCTTACAGGGGGCCGCTGAAGCTTTCTTT
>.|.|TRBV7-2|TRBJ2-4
CASSPRWRGNIQYF
TGTGCCAGCAGCCCTAGGTGGCGGGGAAACATTCAGTACTTC
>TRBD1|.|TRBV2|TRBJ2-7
CASSLRQGASEQYF
TGTGCCAGCAGCCTGAGACAGGGGGCATCCGAGCAGTACTTC
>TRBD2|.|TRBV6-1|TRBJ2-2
CAGGLAGTPGELFF
TGTGCCGGGGGACTAGCGGGGACCCCCGGGGAGCTGTTTTTT
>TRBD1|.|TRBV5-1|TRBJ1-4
CASSFVAGQGADEKLFF
TGCGCCAGCAGCTTCGTAGCCGGACAGGGGGCTGATGAAAAACTGTTTTTT
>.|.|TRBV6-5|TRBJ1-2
CASSYGRRYGYTF
TGTGCCAGCAGTTACGGCAGGCGATACGGCTACACCTTC
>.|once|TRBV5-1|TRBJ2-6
CASSQGSPMGANVLTF
TGCGCCAGCAGCCAGGGCTCCCCTATGGGGGCCAACGTCCTGACTTTC
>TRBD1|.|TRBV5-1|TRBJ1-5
CASSLVTGDRGIDQPQHF
TGCGCCAGCAGCTTGGTCACAGGGGACCGGGGCATCGATCAGCCCCAGCATTTT
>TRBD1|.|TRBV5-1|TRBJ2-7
CASSHGQAVTYEQYF
TGCGCCAGCAGCCACGGACAGGCCGTCACCTACGAGCAGTACTTC
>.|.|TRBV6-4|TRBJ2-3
CASSDSEGGDTQYF
TGTGCCAGCAGTGACTCGGAGGGTGGAGATACGCAGTATTTT
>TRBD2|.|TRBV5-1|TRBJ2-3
CASRPRGEGTDTQYF
TGCGCCAGCAGACCTCGTGGGGAGGGGACAGATACGCAGTATTTT
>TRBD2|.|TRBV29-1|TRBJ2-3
CSVFGSIAGGRTDTQYF
TGCAGCGTTTTCGGTTCAATAGCGGGGGGCCGCACAGATACGCAGTATTTT
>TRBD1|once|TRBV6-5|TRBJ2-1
CASNPTGVGEQFF
TGTGCCAGCAATCCGACAGGGGTTGGCGAGCAGTTCTTC
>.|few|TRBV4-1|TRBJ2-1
CASSHQILELGGPYNEQFF
TGCGCCAGCAGCCACCAAATCCTAGAGCTCGGAGGCCCCTACAATGAGCAGTTCTTC
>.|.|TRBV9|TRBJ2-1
CASSPARQAYNEQFF
TGTGCCAGCAGCCCTGCGAGACAGGCTTACAATGAGCAGTTCTTC
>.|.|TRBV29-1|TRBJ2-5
CSVTRDQETQYF
TGCAGCGTGACCCGGGACCAAGAGACCCAGTACTTC
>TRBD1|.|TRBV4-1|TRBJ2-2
CASRIRQGLTGELFF
TGCGCCAGCAGAATAAGACAGGGTCTGACCGGGGAGCTGTTTTTT
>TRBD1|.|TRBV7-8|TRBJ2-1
CASSFGTGGDYNEQFF
TGTGCCAGCAGCTTCGGGACAGGGGGGGACTACAATGAGCAGTTCTTC
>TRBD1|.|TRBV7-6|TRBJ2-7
CASSSQPGQGSYEQYF
TGTGCCAGCAGCTCCCAACCGGGACAGGGGTCCTACGAGCAGTACTTC
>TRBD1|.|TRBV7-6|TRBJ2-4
CASSLARYRGTGIQYF
TGTGCCAGCAGCTTAGCGAGATACAGGGGTACGGGCATTCAGTACTTC
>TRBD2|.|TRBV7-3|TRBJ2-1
CASSLHLGGSNEQFF
TGTGCCAGCAGCTTACATCTCGGGGGGAGCAATGAGCAGTTCTTC
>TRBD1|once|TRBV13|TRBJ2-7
CASSFTGQGAYEQYF
TGTGCCAGCAGCTTTACAGGACAGGGGGCCTACGAGCAGTACTTC
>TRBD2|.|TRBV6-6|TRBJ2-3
CASRAPGGVDTQYF
TGTGCCAGCAGGGCTCCCGGGGGGGTGGATACGCAGTATTTT
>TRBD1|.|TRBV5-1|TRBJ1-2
CASSQLRSGTITRQGLSFFYGYTF
TGCGCCAGCAGCCAGCTTAGGTCCGGCACAATAACGAGACAGGGGTTATCTTTTTTCTATGGCTACACCTTC
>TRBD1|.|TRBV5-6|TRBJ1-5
CASSFWTGNNQPQHF
TGTGCCAGCAGCTTTTGGACAGGGAATAACCAGCCCCAGCATTTT
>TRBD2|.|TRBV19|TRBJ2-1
CASSLSGALSYNEQFF
TGTGCCAGTAGTCTTAGCGGGGCCCTCTCCTACAATGAGCAGTTCTTC
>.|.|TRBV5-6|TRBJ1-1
CASSFRGGGAFF
TGTGCCAGCAGCTTCCGGGGAGGGGGGGCTTTCTTT
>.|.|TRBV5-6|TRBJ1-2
CASSSGGIGRANYGYTF
TGTGCCAGCAGCTCGGGCGGGATAGGGCGAGCTAACTATGGCTACACCTTC